This entry is about one TCR beta chain. What it recognizes is unknown. Relative to the germline gene, one junction end is altered; a read error may explain this. Distinct nucleotide sequences in the sample also encode this CDR3. The CDR3 contains 12 residues. Per germline, CDR1 SGHNT and CDR2 YENEEA. The data derive from a study of OX40 agonist ivuxolimab in advanced cancers. About the research overall: All patients had ivuxolimab intravenously every 2 weeks at 0.01 to 10 mg/kg. The group had a mean age of around 60 years, ranged from 23 to 79, and was 80% to 85% male. Allowance was made for prior anti-PD-1, anti-PD-L1 or anti-CTLA-4 therapy, and roughly 39% had some.

Libraries were prepared by immunoSEQ multiplex PCR; TCRdb keeps only in-frame clonotypes and omits some of them. The sample records approximately 96,000 clones, about 92% being singletons. Study-wide findings and caveats: Expanded clones were, on average, more numerous among CD8+ T cells than CD4+.

The chain has TRBV11-3 and TRBJ1-1; no definite D call. The sequence derives from an adult with an advanced solid tumor such as melanoma, head and neck, liver or kidney cancer. Sequences were derived from CD4+ or CD8+ T cells sorted from blood, sampled in a trial of the OX40 agonist ivuxolimab. CDR3 amino acids: CASSYGDTEAFF. The CDR3 region has the DNA TGTGCCAGCAGCTATGGAGACACTGAAGCCTTCTTT.